A selection of T cell receptor beta chains follows, all from one sample in a study of T cell repertoires in cytomegalovirus infection. TCRdb ran MiXCR on the reads and lists one entry per CDR3 protein. Of some 110,000 distinct CDR3 sequences listed, over 9.5% are singletons. For these TCRs, the target antigens are not known. The sample comprised PBMCs, sequenced either directly or after in vitro stimulation (not recorded which). The source of these receptors is a human donor in good health (CMV status not recorded). Some clones in this sample may be carry-over from other donors' samples. The CDR3 runs from the conserved cysteine through the conserved F or W. The D gene is left open where the match is weak. Part of the rows lack a size; the others show once, few, many or a class for expanded clones.

D gene | J gene | clone size | V gene | CDR3 protein | CDR3 DNA
TRBD2 | TRBJ2-2 | many | TRBV7-2 | CASSLAGLAGNTGELFF | TGTGCCAGCAGCCTAGCGGGGCTAGCGGGAAACACCGGGGAGCTGTTTTTT
NA | TRBJ2-1 | few | TRBV28 | CASTPGPRSAYNEQFF | TGTGCCAGCACCCCTGGGCCCCGGTCGGCCTACAATGAGCAGTTCTTC
NA | TRBJ2-6 | many | TRBV6-2/TRBV6-3 | CASSPFGLSGANVLTF | TGTGCCAGCAGCCCATTTGGGTTATCTGGGGCCAACGTCCTGACTTTC
NA | TRBJ1-1 | many | TRBV7-8 | CASSLKVNGEAFF | TGTGCCAGCAGCTTAAAGGTAAACGGTGAAGCTTTCTTT
TRBD2 | TRBJ2-7 | few | TRBV7-2 | CASSLGGAGDIGQYF | TGTGCCAGCAGCTTAGGAGGAGCGGGAGATATAGGGCAGTACTTC
NA | TRBJ1-5 | many | TRBV5-4 | CASSPGKGWDQPQHF | TGTGCCAGCAGCCCAGGGAAGGGGTGGGATCAGCCCCAGCATTTT
NA | TRBJ2-1 | NA | TRBV18 | CASSPIRRGSSYNEQFF | TGTGCCAGCTCACCAATCCGAAGGGGCAGCTCCTACAATGAGCAGTTCTTC
TRBD1 | TRBJ2-5 | few | TRBV29-1 | CSAQGEETQYF | TGCAGCGCCCAGGGGGAAGAGACCCAGTACTTC
NA | TRBJ1-3 | many | TRBV6-2/TRBV6-3 | CASSRGDSGNTIYF | TGTGCCAGCTCTCGGGGCGACTCTGGAAACACCATATATTTT
NA | TRBJ2-2 | few | TRBV5-8 | CASSAARDNTGELFF | TGTGCCAGCAGCGCCGCTAGAGATAACACCGGGGAGCTGTTTTTT
TRBD2 | TRBJ2-1 | many | TRBV18 | CASSPQGLAGYNEQFF | TGTGCCAGCTCACCACAAGGACTAGCGGGTTACAATGAGCAGTTCTTC
NA | TRBJ2-3 | few | TRBV12-3/TRBV12-4 | CASSEDGSTDTQYF | TGTGCCAGCAGTGAGGACGGGAGTACAGATACGCAGTATTTT
NA | TRBJ2-5 | many | TRBV13 | CASSLFETQYF | TGTGCCAGCAGCTTATTTGAGACCCAGTACTTC
NA | TRBJ2-5 | many | TRBV7-2 | CASSKPGPGYSETQYF | TGTGCCAGCAGCAAACCTGGCCCGGGGTATTCGGAGACCCAGTACTTC
TRBD1 | TRBJ2-1 | many | TRBV7-2 | CASSFGTALHNEQFF | TGTGCCAGCAGCTTTGGGACAGCTCTCCACAATGAGCAGTTCTTC
TRBD2 | TRBJ2-7 | many | TRBV28 | CASSLSTSGRHEQYF | TGTGCCAGCAGTTTATCAACTAGCGGGAGGCACGAGCAGTACTTC
TRBD1 | TRBJ1-1 | many | TRBV7-8 | CASSPRTGENTEAFF | TGTGCCAGCAGCCCACGGACAGGGGAAAACACTGAAGCTTTCTTT
NA | TRBJ1-1 | few | TRBV7-2 | CASSLAVGRNTEAFF | TGTGCCAGCAGCTTAGCGGTCGGGAGGAACACTGAAGCTTTCTTT
TRBD1 | TRBJ1-5 | many | TRBV4-3 | CASSQDREQGPNQPQHF | TGCGCCAGCAGCCAAGATAGAGAACAGGGGCCGAATCAGCCCCAGCATTTT
TRBD1 | TRBJ1-2 | few | TRBV7-9 | CASSSRGQGRGYTF | TGTGCCAGCAGCTCGAGGGGACAGGGAAGGGGCTACACCTTC